The 7 T cell receptor beta chains below were found in one sample sequenced in a study of control samples from healthy donors and cancer patients. Libraries were prepared by immunoSEQ multiplex PCR; TCRdb keeps only in-frame clonotypes and omits some of them. This specimen shows roughly 190,000 clones; the ten leading clones hold 2% to 2.5%. Sample: blood. The receptors here all came from a woman in her thirties in good health.

The chain couples TRBV7-2 to TRBJ2-7, with D possibly TRBD2 on 7 matching bases. Per germline, CDR1 SGHTA and CDR2 FQGNSA. The CDR3 runs to 18 residues. V gave up 1 base and J gave up 5 bases, with 24 bases separating them. The CDR3 here is CASSLGGVNGGPRHEQYF. Written as DNA, the CDR3 is TGTGCCAGCAGCTTAGGAGGGGTAAACGGGGGGCCGCGGCACGAGCAGTACTTC.

The J gene is TRBJ1-2, the V gene TRBV28, with D uncertain. Germline CDR1 MDHEN, CDR2 SYDVKM. This CDR3 has 15 amino acids. V was shortened by 6 bases and J by 4 bases, with 18 bases between the two germline ends. The CDR3 coding sequence is TGTGCCAGCAGCCCCGGGCAGGCGTCAGGCTATGGCTACACCTTC. This encodes CASSPGQASGYGYTF.

The chain couples TRBV24-1 to TRBJ1-5, with 9 bases that match TRBD1. The CDR3 totals 19 residues. After removal of 7 bases from V and 4 bases from J, the junction contained 19 bases not matched to a gene. CDR1 and CDR2 from the germline V gene are KGHDR and SFDVKD. The CDR3, as DNA: TGTGCCACCAGCCAGAGGTCCGGGACAGGGAGTCCCCTAAATCAGCCCCAGCATTTT. This translates into CATSQRSGTGSPLNQPQHF.

The chain joins TRBV5-4 to TRBJ2-2; unclear D gene. This CDR3 spans 17 amino acids. V lost 4 bases and J 3 bases, leaving 19 bases between the germline ends. Germline V gene data show CDR1 as SGHNT and CDR2 as YYREEE (reference sequence). The CDR3 protein is CASSRPLVSGDTGELFF. In DNA, the CDR3 is TGTGCCAGCAGCAGACCTCTGGTTTCTGGGGACACCGGGGAGCTGTTTTTT.

The chain couples TRBV18 to TRBJ1-2, with unresolved D. Germline CDR1 KGHSH, CDR2 LQKENI. This CDR3 contains 13 residues. The ends were cut back, 3 bases at V and 8 bases at J, with 13 bases in the middle. The CDR3 DNA follows: TGTGCCAGCTCACCCCAAGGGAGTGGCGGCTACACCTTC. Its translation is CASSPQGSGGYTF.

The chain links TRBV12-3 or TRBV12-4 to TRBJ1-1; 7 bases match TRBD1. CDR3 length: 12 residues. With V trimmed by 7 bases and J by 6 bases, 5 bases remained unmatched. The DNA for the CDR3 is TGTGCCAGCACAAGACAGGGCCCTGAAGCTTTCTTT. Protein: CASTRQGPEAFF.

This CDR3 is CASSYDRGINQPQHF. DNA of the CDR3: TGTGCCAGCAGTTACGACAGGGGAATCAATCAGCCCCAGCATTTT. The chain employs TRBV6-5 and TRBJ1-5; 8 bases are shared with TRBD1. Per the germline V gene, CDR1 is MNHEY and CDR2 is SVGAGI. The CDR3 totals 15 residues. V lost 2 bases to trimming and J lost 3 bases; unmatched junction nucleotides: 3.